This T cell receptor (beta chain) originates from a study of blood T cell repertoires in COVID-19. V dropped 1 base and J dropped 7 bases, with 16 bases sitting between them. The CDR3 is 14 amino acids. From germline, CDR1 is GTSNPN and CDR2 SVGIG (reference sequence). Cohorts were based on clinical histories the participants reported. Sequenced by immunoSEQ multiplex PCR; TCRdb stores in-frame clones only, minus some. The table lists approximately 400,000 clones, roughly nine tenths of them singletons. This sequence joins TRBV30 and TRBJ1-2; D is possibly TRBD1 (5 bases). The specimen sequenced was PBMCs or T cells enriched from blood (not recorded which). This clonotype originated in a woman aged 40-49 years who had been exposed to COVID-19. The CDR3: CAWSGTGGLGGYTF. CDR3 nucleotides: TGTGCCTGGAGTGGCACGGGGGGACTTGGTGGCTACACCTTC.